Below are 5 T cell receptor beta chains sequenced from a single sample in a study of follicular helper T cells after annual influenza vaccination. TCRdb's copy holds only in-frame clones and misses some; the assay was immunoSEQ multiplex PCR. The sample holds around 10,000 clones, roughly 80% seen once. Time point denoted: 2015-2016 season, pre-vaccination. The sequenced sample was CXCR5+ CD38- circulating T follicular helper cells from blood, obtained on the day of influenza vaccination. As for subset: circulating Tfh, non-naive CD4+CXCR5+PD-1+ (ICOS+CD38+ or ICOS-CD38-). The receptors here all came from an adult who received the influenza vaccine.

This clone was recorded a few times. The chain has TRBV19 and TRBJ2-7; D remains unclear. Trimming left V 3 bases short and J 1 base short, with 7 bases between. CDR3 length: 13 amino acids. CDR1 and CDR2 (germline): LNHDA, SQIVND (reference sequence). This CDR3 reads CASSMDKSYEQYF. The CDR3 nucleotides are TGTGCCAGTAGTATGGATAAGTCCTACGAGCAGTACTTC.

The chain uses TRBV5-4 and TRBJ2-3; either TRBD1 or TRBD2 may supply D (5 bases each). Germline CDR1 is SGHNT and CDR2 is YYREEE (reference sequence). The CDR3 consists of 14 residues. V lost 4 bases and J lost 0, with 9 bases in between. CDR3 region: CASSDRGSTDTQYF. DNA of the CDR3: TGTGCCAGCAGCGACCGGGGCAGCACAGATACGCAGTATTTT.

The chain couples TRBV5-4 to TRBJ1-2, with 7 nucleotides matching TRBD1. This CDR3 contains 13 residues. Germline lookup yields CDR1 SGHNT and CDR2 YYREEE (reference sequence). J gave up 4 bases and V 4 bases, and 4 bases lay outside the gene matches. The DNA of the CDR3 is TGTGCCAGCAGCATCCGGGACAGCTATGGCTACACCTTC. Translated, it gives CASSIRDSYGYTF.

This rearrangement joins TRBV30 to TRBJ1-2; 7 nucleotides align to TRBD1. Germline CDR1 reads GTSNPN; CDR2 reads SVGIG (reference sequence). Trimming removed 2 bases from V and 5 bases from J; junction bases left unmatched: 14. This CDR3 is 16 amino acids long. The DNA of the CDR3 is TGTGCCTGGAGTCCACCCAGGGGGTCGTTCCAGTATGGCTACACCTTC. Protein: CAWSPPRGSFQYGYTF.

The chain joins TRBV6-1 to TRBJ1-2; the match to TRBD1 covers 11 bases. CDR1 is MNHNS, CDR2 SASEGT, per germline. With V trimmed by 7 bases and J by 2 bases, 6 bases remained unmatched. The CDR3 has 15 amino acids. DNA of the CDR3: TGTGCCAGCATCCCTGGGACAGGGGGGAACTATGGCTACACCTTC. This encodes CASIPGTGGNYGYTF.